The clone carrying this TCR beta chain was seen repeatedly, ten times or more. Its target is not known. These data belong to a study of identical twins. This CDR3 has 15 residues. Germline trimming cut 1 base from V and 8 bases from J; bases unmatched to any gene: 5. Germline CDR1 reads SGHTA; CDR2 reads FQGNSA. TCRdb re-called the 5' RACE reads through MiXCR, storing one row per CDR3 protein. Among about 920,000 distinct CDR3 sequences, roughly 12% were seen once, and the ten largest hold roughly 1.5%. General study findings and limits: Because invariant MAIT and iNKT cells could be present, zero-insertion analyses could be partly confounded. The study based its conclusions on cross-sectional statistical analysis and did not follow the same donors. Fewer insertions marked abundant cord blood beta clonotypes; young adult naive trended weakly, memory not at all.

The data also belong to a second study, concerning yellow fever vaccine responses in identical twins.

Input material: PBMCs. This chain uses TRBV7-2 with TRBJ2-1, with 10 bases matching TRBD2. The sequence derives from a woman under 30 in good health. The CDR3 region is CASSLGSGGAYEQFF. The CDR3 DNA reads as TGTGCCAGCAGCTTAGGGAGCGGGGGGGCCTATGAGCAGTTCTTC.